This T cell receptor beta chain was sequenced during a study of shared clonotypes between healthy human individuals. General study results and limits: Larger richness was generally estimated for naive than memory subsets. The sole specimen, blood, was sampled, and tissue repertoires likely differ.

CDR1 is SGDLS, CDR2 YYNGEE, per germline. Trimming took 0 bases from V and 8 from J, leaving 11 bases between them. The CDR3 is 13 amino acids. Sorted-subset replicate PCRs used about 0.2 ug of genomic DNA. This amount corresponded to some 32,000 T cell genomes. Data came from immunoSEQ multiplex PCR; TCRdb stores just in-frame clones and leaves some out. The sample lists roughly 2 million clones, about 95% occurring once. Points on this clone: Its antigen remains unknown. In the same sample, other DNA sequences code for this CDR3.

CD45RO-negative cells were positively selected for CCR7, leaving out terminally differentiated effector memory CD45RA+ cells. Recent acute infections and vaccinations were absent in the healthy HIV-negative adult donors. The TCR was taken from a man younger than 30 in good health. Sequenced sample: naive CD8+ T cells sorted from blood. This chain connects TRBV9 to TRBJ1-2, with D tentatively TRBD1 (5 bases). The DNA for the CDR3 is TGTGCCAGCAGCGTAGGGGGGGTGCGCGGCTACACCTTC. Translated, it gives CASSVGGVRGYTF.